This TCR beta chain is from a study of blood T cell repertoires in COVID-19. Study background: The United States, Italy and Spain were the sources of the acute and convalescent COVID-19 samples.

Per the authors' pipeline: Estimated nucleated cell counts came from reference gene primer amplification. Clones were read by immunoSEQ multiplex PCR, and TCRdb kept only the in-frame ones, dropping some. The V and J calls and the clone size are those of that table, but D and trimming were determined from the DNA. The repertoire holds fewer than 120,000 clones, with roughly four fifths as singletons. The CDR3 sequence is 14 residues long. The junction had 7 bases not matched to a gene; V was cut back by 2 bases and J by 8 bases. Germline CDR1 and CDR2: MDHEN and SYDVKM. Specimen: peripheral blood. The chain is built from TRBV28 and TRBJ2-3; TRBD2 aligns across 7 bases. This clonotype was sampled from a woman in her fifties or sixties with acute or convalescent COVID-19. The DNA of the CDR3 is TGTGCCAGCAGTTTACTAGCTACGGGGGGTACGCAGTATTTT. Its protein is CASSLLATGGTQYF.